A selection of T cell receptor beta chains follows, all from one sample in a study of shared clonotypes between healthy human individuals. Data came from immunoSEQ multiplex PCR; TCRdb stores just in-frame clones and leaves some out. Altogether about 2.3 million clones are present, over 90% being singletons, with the ten largest covering under 0.45%. Sequenced input: naive CD4+ T cells from PBMCs. These TCRs come from a man aged 18 to 29 in good health. Some clones in this sample may be carry-over from other donors' samples. The CDR3 runs from the conserved cysteine through the conserved F or W. A D gene is named only where the DNA matches it firmly. Size tells how often a clone was seen (once, few, many) or the class of an expanded clone, and some rows leave it out.

J,V,size,D,DNA,CDR3
TRBJ2-1,TRBV9,NA,TRBD2,TGTGCCAGCAGCGATACCCTAACTAGCGGGAGGATATACAATGAGCAGTTCTTC,CASSDTLTSGRIYNEQFF
TRBJ2-1,TRBV5-1,NA,NA,TGCGCCAGCAGCCTACTAGAGCCCGAGCAGTTCTTC,CASSLLEPEQFF
TRBJ2-3,TRBV6-5,NA,TRBD2,TGTGCCAGCAGTTACGGGCTAGCGGGAGACTCAGATACGCAGTATTTT,CASSYGLAGDSDTQYF
TRBJ2-7,TRBV11-2,NA,TRBD2,TGTGCCAGCAGCCCCCCGGGCGGACTAGCGGGAGAGCAGTACTTC,CASSPPGGLAGEQYF
TRBJ2-5,TRBV5-1,NA,TRBD1,TGCGCCAGCAGCTTCGGGACAGGGGGACTGTACCAAGAGACCCAGTACTTC,CASSFGTGGLYQETQYF
TRBJ2-7,TRBV25-1,NA,NA,TGTGCCAGCACCAAAACCTCTTCCTACGAGCAGTACTTC,CASTKTSSYEQYF
TRBJ2-5,TRBV13,NA,TRBD2,TGTGCCAGCAGGGTAGGGGCGGGAGGGGAAGAGACCCAGTACTTC,CASRVGAGGEETQYF
TRBJ2-3,TRBV7-7,NA,NA,TGTGCCAGCAGCTTACGAGGTCGGGATACGCAGTATTTT,CASSLRGRDTQYF
TRBJ1-4,TRBV4-1,NA,NA,TGCGCCAGCAGCCAAGAAGCCAGGGTCAGGGAAAAACTGTTTTTT,CASSQEARVREKLFF
TRBJ1-1,TRBV5-1,NA,NA,TGCGCCAGCAGCTTGGCCCCCAGGGCAGGGGCCATGAACACTGAAGCTTTCTTT,CASSLAPRAGAMNTEAFF
TRBJ1-3,TRBV28,NA,NA,TGTGCCAGCAGCTCCCCCCCAGGGCCCCCTGGAAACACCATATATTTT,CASSSPPGPPGNTIYF
TRBJ2-7,TRBV5-1,NA,NA,TGCGCCAGCAGCTTACCGCTCGGGACCGGGATGCCAGAGCAGTACTTC,CASSLPLGTGMPEQYF
TRBJ2-7,TRBV27,NA,NA,TGTGCCAGCAGCCCCAGGGGTGTTTCGGGTGGCTACGAGCAGTACTTC,CASSPRGVSGGYEQYF
TRBJ1-3,TRBV18,once,NA,TGTGCCAGCTCACAGACTACTGCAGGATCAGCTGGAAACACCATATATTTT,CASSQTTAGSAGNTIYF
TRBJ1-2,TRBV27,once,NA,TGTGCCAGCAGTTTCACCGCCGGACGGCTCTATGGCTACACCTTC,CASSFTAGRLYGYTF
TRBJ2-1,TRBV6-5,NA,NA,TGTGCCAGCAGTCCTAGCGAGACTGGCTACAATGAGCAGTTCTTC,CASSPSETGYNEQFF
TRBJ2-1,TRBV14,NA,TRBD1,TGTGCCAGCAGCCAATATTGGGACAGGGAGTACAATGAGCAGTTCTTC,CASSQYWDREYNEQFF
TRBJ1-1,TRBV6-5,NA,NA,TGTGCCAGCAGCGCGGGGATTGGAGCTTTCTTT,CASSAGIGAFF
TRBJ1-4,TRBV4-3,NA,NA,TGCGCCAGCAGCCCGCGGGTCAGGAATGAAAAACTGTTTTTT,CASSPRVRNEKLFF
TRBJ2-2,TRBV19,NA,NA,TGTGCCAGTAGTAACAGTAACACCGGGGAGCTGTTTTTT,CASSNSNTGELFF
TRBJ1-1,TRBV2,NA,NA,TGTGCCAGCAGTCGAGAGTCGAACACTGAAGCTTTCTTT,CASSRESNTEAFF
TRBJ1-1,TRBV19,NA,TRBD1,TGTGCCAGTAGTCTCACGATTACAGGGGGAACTGAAGCTTTCTTT,CASSLTITGGTEAFF
TRBJ1-5,TRBV28,few,TRBD1,TGTGCCAGCAGTTTACCCGACAGGGACTATCAGCCCCAGCATTTT,CASSLPDRDYQPQHF
TRBJ2-1,TRBV9,NA,TRBD2,TGTGCCAGCAGTGACACCGGGACTAGCGGGAACTTCTACAATGAGCAGTTCTTC,CASSDTGTSGNFYNEQFF
TRBJ2-3,TRBV28,NA,NA,TGTGCCAGCAGTCTCCCTGGCTCACGAGCATACACAGATACGCAGTATTTT,CASSLPGSRAYTDTQYF
TRBJ1-2,TRBV28,NA,NA,TGTGCCAGCAGTAACAGATACTATGGCTACACCTTC,CASSNRYYGYTF
TRBJ2-2,TRBV5-1,NA,TRBD2,TGCGCCAGCAGCCCGACTAGCGGAGGAGGGACCGGGGAGCTGTTTTTT,CASSPTSGGGTGELFF
TRBJ2-5,TRBV29-1,NA,TRBD2,TGCAGCGCCCTGGGGGGGGGTGACGAGACCCAGTACTTC,CSALGGGDETQYF
TRBJ1-2,TRBV28,NA,NA,TGTGCCAGCAGTTTAGGCTGGGGTCGAGCTAACTATGGCTACACCTTC,CASSLGWGRANYGYTF
TRBJ2-7,TRBV6-5,NA,NA,TGTGCCAGCAGACAGGGGGAGGGCGAGCAGTACTTC,CASRQGEGEQYF
TRBJ2-5,TRBV7-6,NA,NA,TGTGCCAGCAGCTTAGTACTTACTAGGGGGGGAGAGACCCAGTACTTC,CASSLVLTRGGETQYF
TRBJ2-7,TRBV9,NA,TRBD1,TGTGCCAGCAGCGTGGGACAGGGTGTGTTTTACGAGCAGTACTTC,CASSVGQGVFYEQYF
TRBJ2-7,TRBV11-2,NA,TRBD2,TGTGCCAGCAGCTCCTTCATAGCGGGGGATTACGAGCAGTACTTC,CASSSFIAGDYEQYF
TRBJ1-2,TRBV28,NA,NA,TGTGCCAGCAGTTTAAGAATTGGAGGAGGGGGGAACTATGGCTACACCTTC,CASSLRIGGGGNYGYTF
TRBJ2-1,TRBV6-5,NA,NA,TGTGCCAGCAGTCTCAAAACCTACAATGAGCAGTTCTTC,CASSLKTYNEQFF
TRBJ2-7,TRBV18,once,TRBD1,TGTGCCAGCTCACCACCTGGCCAGGGGGACTACGAGCAGTACTTC,CASSPPGQGDYEQYF
TRBJ2-1,TRBV29-1,NA,TRBD2,TGCAGCGGGAGGTTAGCGGGAGGAGGTGAGCAGTTCTTC,CSGRLAGGGEQFF
TRBJ2-3,TRBV18,NA,TRBD1,TGTGCCAGCTCACCCCGGGACAGTGAGAATACGCAGTATTTT,CASSPRDSENTQYF
TRBJ2-3,TRBV18,NA,NA,TGTGCCAGCTCACCTAACCCTAGCACAGATACGCAGTATTTT,CASSPNPSTDTQYF
TRBJ2-7,TRBV5-5,NA,TRBD2,TGTGCCAGCAGCTTGTATGGACTAGCCGGCGAGCAGTACTTC,CASSLYGLAGEQYF
TRBJ2-1,TRBV21-1,NA,NA,TGTGCCAGCAGCAAAGTAAAGGGAAATGAGCAGTTCTTC,CASSKVKGNEQFF